The rows below give T cell receptor beta chains drawn from one sample of a study of T cells after yellow fever vaccination. TCRdb reprocessed the 5' RACE reads with MiXCR, giving one entry per CDR3 protein. The data contain hundreds of thousands of distinct CDR3 sequences, 10% to 15% of them singletons. The material was PBMCs, obtained on the day of the yellow fever booster vaccination. Every receptor here comes from a man aged 25-45 years who received the YFV17D yellow fever vaccine. Both conserved end residues are part of each CDR3. The D gene is left open where the match is weak. Size is omitted from some rows. Given values are once, few, many or a class for expanded clones.

clone_size	d_call	v_call	j_call	cdr3_nt	cdr3_aa
many	TRBD1	TRBV5-1	TRBJ2-5	TGCGCCAGCAGCACGGGACAGGGCGAGACCCAGTACTTC	CASSTGQGETQYF
.	TRBD1	TRBV19	TRBJ2-2	TGTGCCAGTAGTAAGATACCGGGACAGTCTTCCGGGGAGCTGTTTTTT	CASSKIPGQSSGELFF
.	.	TRBV20-1	TRBJ2-7	TGCAGTGCTACGGGGGGACAGTCCTACGAGCAGTACTTC	CSATGGQSYEQYF
few	.	TRBV7-2	TRBJ1-5	TGTGCCAGCAGCTTTAGGGGGTACCAGCCCCAGCATTTT	CASSFRGYQPQHF
few	TRBD1	TRBV24-1	TRBJ2-7	TGTGCCACCAGTGATTCGGACAGGGTGCAAAAATACGAGCAGTACTTC	CATSDSDRVQKYEQYF
few	.	TRBV27	TRBJ2-1	TGTGCCAGCAGTTTAGGTGGTCAGGGCTCCTACAATGAGCAGTTCTTC	CASSLGGQGSYNEQFF
few	.	TRBV20-1	TRBJ1-1	TGCAGTGCTAGAGTCGCCACGGGGCGGGGAATGAACACTGAAGCTTTCTTT	CSARVATGRGMNTEAFF
few	TRBD2	TRBV20-1	TRBJ2-1	TGCAGTGCTAGAGACACTAGCGGGAGCGATGAGCAGTTCTTC	CSARDTSGSDEQFF
.	TRBD1	TRBV24-1	TRBJ2-6	TGTGCCACCAGTGGCCCGACAGGGGCGACAGGGGCCAACGTCCTGACTTTC	CATSGPTGATGANVLTF
.	.	TRBV2	TRBJ2-5	TGTGCCAGCAGTGTTTACCGGGCCCAGGGAGAGACCCAGTACTTC	CASSVYRAQGETQYF
few	.	TRBV2	TRBJ2-1	TGTGCCAACTTAGGCGTGGATGAGCAGTTCTTC	CANLGVDEQFF
.	.	TRBV7-2	TRBJ1-6	TGTGCCAGCAGCTTAGGGACAACACAGATTAATTCACCCCTCCCCTTT	CASSLGTTQINSPLPF
many	TRBD1	TRBV5-1	TRBJ2-1	TGCGCCAGCAGCGCTGACAGGGGGCGCCTTAATGAGCAGTTCTTC	CASSADRGRLNEQFF
few	TRBD2	TRBV12-3/TRBV12-4	TRBJ2-1	TGTGCCAGCAGTTTAGCTAGCGGGAGGGTTCTAGTTGAGCAGTTCTTC	CASSLASGRVLVEQFF
few	.	TRBV20-1	TRBJ1-1	TGCAGTGCTCCCAGGGAAGCTGAAGCTTTCTTT	CSAPREAEAFF
.	TRBD2	TRBV29-1	TRBJ2-2	TGCAGCGTCGGACTAGCGGGAGTCACCGGGGAGCTGTTTTTT	CSVGLAGVTGELFF
.	TRBD2	TRBV5-3	TRBJ2-1	TGTGCCAGAAGCTTTTGTGGGGGGGACAATGAGCAGTTCTTC	CARSFCGGDNEQFF
few	TRBD2	TRBV11-2	TRBJ2-1	TGTGCCAGCAGCCCAACTAGCGGCGGCCGAAGCTCCTACAATGAGCAGTTCTTC	CASSPTSGGRSSYNEQFF
.	.	TRBV4-2	TRBJ2-1	TGTGCCAGCAGCCAAGATACGCCATGGGATGAGCAGTTCTTC	CASSQDTPWDEQFF
few	.	TRBV18	TRBJ2-7	TGTGCCAGCTCACCTGTTGCAGGGAACTACGAGCAGTACTTC	CASSPVAGNYEQYF